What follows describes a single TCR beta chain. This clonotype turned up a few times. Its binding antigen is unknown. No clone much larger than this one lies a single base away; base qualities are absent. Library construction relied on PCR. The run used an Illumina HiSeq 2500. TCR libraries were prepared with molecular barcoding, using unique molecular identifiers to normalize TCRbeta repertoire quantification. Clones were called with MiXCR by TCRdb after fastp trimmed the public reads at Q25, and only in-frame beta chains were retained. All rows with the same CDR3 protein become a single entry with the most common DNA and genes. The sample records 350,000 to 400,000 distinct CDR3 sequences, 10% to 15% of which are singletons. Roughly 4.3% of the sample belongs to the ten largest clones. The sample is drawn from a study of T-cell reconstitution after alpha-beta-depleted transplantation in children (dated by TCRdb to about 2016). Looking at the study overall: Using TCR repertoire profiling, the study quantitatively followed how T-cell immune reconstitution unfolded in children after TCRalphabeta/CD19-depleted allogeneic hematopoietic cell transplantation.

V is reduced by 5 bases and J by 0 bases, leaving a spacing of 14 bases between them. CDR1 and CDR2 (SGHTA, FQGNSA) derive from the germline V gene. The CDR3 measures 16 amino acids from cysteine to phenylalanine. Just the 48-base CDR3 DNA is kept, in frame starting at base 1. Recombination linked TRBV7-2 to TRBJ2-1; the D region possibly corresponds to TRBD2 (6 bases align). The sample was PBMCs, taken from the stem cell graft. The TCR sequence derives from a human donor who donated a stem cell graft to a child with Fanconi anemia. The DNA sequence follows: TGTGCCAGCAGCCCGCAAGGAGGGAGCTCCTACAATGAGCAGTTCTTC. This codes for CASSPQGGSSYNEQFF. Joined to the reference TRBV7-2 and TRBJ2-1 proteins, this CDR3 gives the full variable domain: GAGVSQSPSNKVTEKGKDVELRCDPISGHTALYWYRQSLGQGLEFLIYFQGNSAPDKSGLPSDRFSAERTGGSVSTLTIQRTQQEDSAVYLCASSPQGGSSYNEQFFGPGTRLTVL.